This TCR beta chain was identified in a study of cytomegalovirus exposure and HLA in healthy donors (TCRdb year 2017). For the study in its entirety: An earlier analysis of roughly 500 of the donors reported approximately 270 Gb of sequence data and around 120 million unique TCR beta sequences from roughly 200 million T cells. About 280 gigabases of sequencing data and around 87 million unique TCR sequences were included in an early release covering several hundred HLA-typed donors. Across 300 to 500 genotyped donors of the cohort, an average of about 240,000 unique TCR beta nucleotide sequences per donor were sequenced, and around 20% of those sequences were non-productive. An earlier analysis of roughly 580 of the donors used high-throughput TCR beta sequencing to judge whether each TCR beta V gene segment behaved as functional or pseudogenic. A later analysis re-examined previously published TCR beta repertoires from more than 550 donors and added high-resolution HLA genotyping to investigate patterns of TCR occurrence. The study used immunosequencing to profile the T cell repertoires of 666 subjects and linked those repertoires to cytomegalovirus serostatus. A separate validation cohort of over a hundred different subjects was used in addition to the roughly 640-subject first cohort. Four or five DR-DQ haplotypes were handled as single units for association and clustering, since linkage in the cohort was strong. Both class I and class II loci were covered by HLA typing, at four-digit resolution. The study aimed to test whether cataloging public T cell receptors could reveal signatures of past pathogen exposure. The number of donors typed differed by locus, with about 629-630 for A, B, C, DRB1 and DQB1, around 500 for DQA1, some 570 for DPA1, and about 450 for DPB1. To predict cytomegalovirus infection status, the study combined high-throughput TCR immunosequencing, statistical association of individual TCRs with disease status, and machine learning. Rather than drawing on any new phenotypic data, the later analysis identified candidate immune exposures from TCR beta sequences and the way those sequences occurred across donors. Of the roughly 430 genotyped donors, approximately 83% fell in the genetic ancestry cluster associated with self-reported Caucasian donors. A later genetic analysis used genome-wide SNP genotypes for about 55% of the 666 donors, treating that subset as a discovery cohort. Every repertoire in the discovery cohort had been generated on one and the same sequencing platform. Donor age, sex, ethnicity and CMV serostatus were compiled together with the repertoire data. Here is what the overall study found, with its caveats: The only immune exposure information available for the cohort was CMV serostatus. V-gene and J-gene trimming of TCR beta chains was associated with a missense DCLRE1C variant in a later genetic analysis, and the association was replicated in an independent cohort. An earlier analysis of 450 to 750 of the donors showed that most TCR beta V segments appeared in productive rearrangements either about 90% or about 30% of the time, which broadly matched IMGT annotations. The presence/absence analyses assumed that sequencing depth was roughly uniform across donors, and that assumption may not be true. The classifier was reported to diagnose cytomegalovirus status with high specificity and sensitivity in both the original and validation cohorts. According to the authors, the approach could potentially be generalized to other disease states and immunological phenotypes. In this cohort, only TCR beta chains were sequenced, and detectable features were limited by the absence of alpha or paired-chain data. A later analysis associated 16,951 TCR beta sequences with specific HLA alleles at a false discovery rate of 0.05. A further reported finding was that TCR beta sequences accurately predicted the HLA-A and HLA-B alleles for most subjects in the first cohort. When HLA alleles, especially DR and DQ, strongly co-occurred, TCR associations were difficult to assign to individual alleles. In a later analysis, most CMV-associated TCR beta chains were found to appear HLA-restricted, with HLA associations seemingly driven largely by CMV exposure. Because the 87-base-pair reads could not distinguish some IMGT-functional V segments, including TRBV6-2 and TRBV6-3, those segments were excluded. Linkage disequilibrium might explain the correlated functional status among segregating V segments, but an unknown experimental factor could not be ruled out. A later analysis found that HLA-associated TCR beta chains were more clonally expanded and had lower generation probabilities than equally common non-associated chains. Most TCR sequences were observed very rarely across donors, whereas some public TCRs were present in many individuals. Because HLA typing was unavailable for some donors at each locus, only the typed subset was used in association tests. The study gave a list of 150 to 200 TCR beta chains associated with cytomegalovirus. A later genetic analysis reported fewer N-insertions in productive TCRs among donors in an Asian-associated ancestry cluster than the roughly 650-donor mean. A later analysis reported that several top co-occurrence clusters appeared linked to parvovirus B19, influenza, CMV and Epstein-Barr virus. About 17 rarely observed V segments, including chromosome 9 orphons, were excluded from the earlier analysis of some 590 of the donors because counts were too low. A cluster of highly shared sequence variants was judged likely to be a technical artifact of the sequencing pipeline. In vitro tests confirmed that three of the cytomegalovirus-associated TCR beta chains recognize cytomegalovirus antigens. In a later analysis, the rate of TCR association differed among HLA loci, with DRB1 alleles having the most associated TCRs and HLA-C alleles having the fewest.

The protocol used for the library was the immunoSEQ multiplex PCR assay. For the multiplex PCR, a mixture combining 60 forward primers for TCR Vbeta segments and 13 reverse primers for TCR Jbeta segments was used. A multiplex PCR assay on genomic DNA amplified the CDR3 region of rearranged TCR beta genes. The amplified TCR beta libraries were sequenced on the Illumina HiSeq System as 87-base-pair reads. Per the original workflow: In a later analysis, approximately 74 million unique TCR beta chains were counted across the 690 or so repertoires, and roughly 11 million of these chains were shared by at least two donors. A nearest-neighbor algorithm error-corrected the raw reads and collapsed the reads into unique sequences, merging closely related sequences to remove PCR and sequencing errors. CDR3 sequences were aligned to IMGT reference sequences to assign V, D and J gene segments. Each retained sequence needed at least a six-nucleotide match to both a V gene segment and a J gene segment. Rearrangements were classified as productive when the CDR3 lacked stop codons and remained in frame with V and J, and all other rearrangements were classified as non-productive. Following IMGT convention, CDR3 was defined as the stretch from the second conserved V-encoded cysteine up to the conserved J-encoded phenylalanine. Sequences without an unambiguous match to a single V gene segment were excluded from the earlier analysis of several hundred of the donors. An earlier analysis of a few hundred of the donors classified V segments as functional when productive rearrangements were above 56.7% and as segregating when the standard deviation between donors was above 5%. To diagnose cytomegalovirus status from the catalog of TCR beta chain sequences, a statistical classification framework was built. In a later analysis, V and J genes were assigned by comparing TCR nucleotide sequences against IMGT/GENE-DB human TR gene sequences. In a later analysis, CDR3 sequences and most-parsimonious VDJ recombination scenarios were assigned using the TCRdist pipeline. In a later analysis, each TCR beta chain was defined by its CDR3 amino acid sequence together with its V-gene family, and reads without a unique V-gene family were excluded. A later analysis removed 450 to 600 highly shared, low-generation-probability nucleotide sequences to deal with suspected cross-contamination and a sequencing artifact. For each public chain, a later analysis derived a clonal expansion index from normalized ranks of inferred template counts within each repertoire. In a later analysis, generation probabilities were computed with a VDJ recombination model fitted to out-of-frame rearrangements, and the resulting probabilities were checked against IGoR. A later analysis scored TCR-TCR, TCR-HLA and TCR-CMV co-occurrence with hypergeometric tests, applying a repertoire-size bias correction to TCR pairs. False discovery rates were estimated in a later analysis by permuting HLA or CMV assignments 20 times. In a later analysis, co-occurring TCRs were grouped using DBSCAN, and TCRdist sequence similarity was added for clustering within HLA-allele-positive subsets. Repertoires with fewer than 30,000 or more than 120,000 public chains were left out of co-occurrence clustering, as were five repertoires with anomalous nucleotide sharing. Not all clones reach the TCRdb copy of this immuneACCESS table, which keeps in-frame sequences only. Checked studies attribute under half of the gap to unresolved V genes and leave the rest unexplained. The DNA was the basis for D and trimming; V, J and clone size are from that table. The sample contains about 98,000 clones, about 81% of them found a single time. The ten biggest clones cover roughly 1.4% of the sample.

V is reduced by 0 bases and J by 1 base, leaving a spacing of 13 bases between them. The germline V gene specifies SGHTS as CDR1 and YDEGEE as CDR2. The CDR3 runs 16 amino acids, cysteine and phenylalanine included. CDR3 DNA is the only sequence kept; it has 48 bases, read in frame from the first base. This clone came up a few times. Its antigen is currently not known. Base qualities were left out, and no much larger clone turns up one base away. The cohort was made up of 500 to 800 healthy bone marrow donors. At the time of sampling, every cohort member was nominally healthy, though immune exposures that went unrecorded were likely present. The donor tested CMV seronegative, placing the donor among the roughly 340 seronegative members of the cohort. A peripheral blood sample was provided by each donor, and peripheral blood mononuclear cells were used for TCR beta sequencing. Genomic DNA extraction from the blood cell samples was performed with the Qiagen DNeasy Blood Extraction Kit.

The sequencing sample was made of PBMCs. This TCR derives from a man aged 35-49 years in good health and CMV-seronegative. The sequence joins TRBV5-8 to TRBJ2-5; the D gene is perhaps TRBD2, on 5 matching bases. The DNA sequence follows: TGTGCCAGCAGCTTGGGGCGGAAGAGCGGCCAAGAGACCCAGTACTTC. It is translated as CASSLGRKSGQETQYF.